The sequence of this T cell receptor (beta chain) was determined in a study of blood T cell repertoires in COVID-19 (dated by TCRdb to 2020 to 2022). Study-level background: Samples from collaborators originated in the United States, Italy and Spain and spanned both the acute and convalescent phases of COVID-19. The prospective study material was composed of cDNA or gDNA derived from T cells, B-cell-depleted T cells, or PBMCs. The dataset comprised deeply sampled blood TCRbeta repertoires from subjects exposed to, actively infected with, or recovered from COVID-19. The repertoires were released in a freely available public database meant as a resource for research on the immune response to SARS-CoV-2. Samples were obtained from the ongoing ImmuneRACE study (first 160 participants) and from about 1,300 subjects provided by 6 global collaborators. A de-identified subject ID, COVID-19 status, age in years and sex were almost always included in the sample metadata. Where available, HLA class I and class II types were obtained from metadata supplied by the sample provider rather than from assay-based typing. Overall study results and their limits: The amount of clinical and demographic metadata varied by source and participant and was provided uncurated.

CDR1 is given as LGHDT and CDR2 as YNNKEL, both from the germline V gene (reference sequence). V is cut by 1 base and J by 4 bases, and the space between the germline ends is 13 bases. The CDR3 starts with the cysteine, ends with the phenylalanine, and has 15 residues. This entry keeps only the CDR3 DNA: 45 bases, framed from base 1. Of note for this clone: Its cognate antigen has yet to be identified. No much larger clone exists at a distance of one base, and base qualities are not known.

The immunoSEQ Assay, a bias-controlled multiplex PCR, was used to amplify TCRbeta CDR3 regions from genomic DNA. As for the authors' bioinformatics: The number of nucleated cells in each sample was estimated from the amplification of reference gene primers within the assay. To quantify the absolute abundance of each unique TCRbeta CDR3 rearrangement, sequence reads were collapsed and filtered. For each sample, productive Simpson clonality was calculated as the square root of Simpson's diversity index across productive rearrangements. TCRdb mirrors the immuneACCESS table, restricted to in-frame sequences. Some clones are absent from its copies; in checked studies, under half trace to an unresolved V gene, and the reason for the others is unknown. V and J calls and clone size are given by that table; D and trimming were obtained from the DNA. The sample data list some 48,000 clones, and around 90% of these were observed just once. Roughly 2.2% of the sample rests with the top ten.

Whole blood was collected in K2EDTA tubes by collaborating institutions according to the institutions' own protocols. Collaborator samples were shipped for TCRbeta analysis as frozen whole blood, isolated PBMCs, or DNA extracted from either sample type. This receptor was taken from a human donor in a cohort sampled during active COVID-19. The V and J genes are TRBV3-1 (or the pseudogene TRBV3-2) and TRBJ1-2, and perhaps TRBD1 as D gene, on 5 matching bases. Sequenced input: peripheral blood. The CDR3 reads as follows: CASSQARGGSYGYTF. The nucleotide sequence is TGTGCCAGCAGCCAAGCCCGCGGGGGAAGCTATGGCTACACCTTC.